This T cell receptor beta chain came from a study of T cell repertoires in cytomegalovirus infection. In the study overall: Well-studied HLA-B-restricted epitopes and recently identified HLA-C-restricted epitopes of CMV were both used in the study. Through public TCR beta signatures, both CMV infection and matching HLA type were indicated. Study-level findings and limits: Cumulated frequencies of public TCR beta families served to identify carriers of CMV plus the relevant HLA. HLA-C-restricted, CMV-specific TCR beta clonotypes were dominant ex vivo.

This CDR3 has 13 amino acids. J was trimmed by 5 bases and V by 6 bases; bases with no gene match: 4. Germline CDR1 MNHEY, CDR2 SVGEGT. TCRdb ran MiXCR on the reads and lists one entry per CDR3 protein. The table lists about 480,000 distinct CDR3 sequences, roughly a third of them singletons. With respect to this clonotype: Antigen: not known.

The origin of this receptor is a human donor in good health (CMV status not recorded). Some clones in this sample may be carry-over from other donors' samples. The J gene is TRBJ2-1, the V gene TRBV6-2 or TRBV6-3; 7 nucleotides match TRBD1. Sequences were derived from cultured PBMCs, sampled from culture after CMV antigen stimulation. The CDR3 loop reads CASRTGLNNEQFF. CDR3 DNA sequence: TGTGCCAGCAGGACAGGGTTGAACAATGAGCAGTTCTTC.